This T cell receptor beta chain was sequenced during a study of neurological immune-mediated disorders. Whole-study results and caveats: When the repertoires were sorted by phylogenetic grouping, those of 18 of 34 multiple sclerosis patients ended up in one related-CDR3 cluster, a possible signature.

V was shortened by 3 bases and J by 5 bases, with 8 bases between the two germline ends. Germline-derived CDR1 and CDR2 are MNHNS and SASEGT. The CDR3 is 13 amino acids. For this clonotype: No antigen is known for it.

The authors made cDNA by 5'RACE with 10-nucleotide random UMIs. From the 5' RACE reads, TCRdb called clonotypes with MiXCR, one entry per CDR3 protein. Of tens of thousands of distinct CDR3 sequences listed, 3.5% to 5.5% were seen once; the top ten hold 6.9%. Sequencing was done on a sample of PBMCs. The receptor comes from a young man with multiple sclerosis. The chain recombines TRBV6-1 with TRBJ2-1; D unresolved. Here the CDR3 reads CASSDIAHNEQFF. CDR3 DNA sequence: TGTGCCAGCAGTGATATTGCCCACAATGAGCAGTTCTTC.